This TCR beta chain came from a study of PD-L1 blockade in urothelial cancer (dated by TCRdb to 2016 to 2017). In the study overall: Therapy was started in 2014 for all patients, and atezolizumab 1,200 mg was administered intravenously every 3 weeks. Durable clinical benefit was achieved by nine patients but not by the remaining 20. About 90% of the 29 patients were identified as males with urothelial cancer of bladder origin, and a prior smoking history was reported by 18 of 29 patients. The study was an exploratory multi-omic analysis of somatic, immune and clinical correlates of response to PD-L1 blockade with atezolizumab in urothelial cancer. An ECOG performance status of 0 or 1 was recorded for the patients, and 0 to 3 prior chemotherapy regimens had been received by the patients. Pretreatment tumor samples, along with matched peripheral blood collected serially before and after atezolizumab treatment, underwent TCR sequencing. In the same patients who had TCR sequencing, pretreatment tumors also underwent whole exome sequencing and RNA sequencing. Blood samples were analyzed at 3 weeks after treatment start (second dose) and at 6 weeks after treatment start. Progression-free survival longer than 6 months counted as durable clinical benefit, and TCR features were additionally tested against both progression-free and overall survival. Blood samples yielded a median of around 150,000 T cells and more than 80,000 unique TCRs, with median clonality around 0.084. Twenty-nine patients had pretreatment blood TCR-seq, some 25 had at least one posttreatment blood collection, and some 25 had tumor TCR-seq. What the research found in general, with its limitations: At 3 weeks after the start of treatment, tumor-associated TCR clones in peripheral blood had expanded more in patients with durable benefit (n of about 21, p = 0.022). Small sample size (n ≈ 27) and many exploratory analyses mean the results are intended to be hypothesis-generating. A pretreatment peripheral blood TCR clonality below the median was linked to improved progression-free and overall survival.

The time point label of this sample denotes: peripheral blood 6 weeks after treatment start. A cohort of around 28 patients with locally advanced or metastatic urothelial carcinoma, treated at Memorial Sloan Kettering on a trial protocol, was included. Peripheral blood mononuclear cells were collected from each patient pretreatment and during treatment, giving between 1 and 8 total time points per patient. The Qiagen DNeasy Blood extraction kit was used to purify genomic DNA from total PBMCs and tumor samples. PBMCs were collected pretreatment and during treatment, and were isolated and stored as previously described. For CDR1 and CDR2, the germline V gene (reference sequence) lists GTSNPN and SVGIG. Spanning cysteine to phenylalanine, the CDR3 consists of 13 amino acids. CDR3 DNA is the only sequence kept; it has 39 bases, read in frame from the first base. The germline ends are 12 bases apart after V is trimmed by 1 base and J by 6 bases.

As concerns this clone: There is no known antigen for this receptor. There are no base qualities to consult, and no much larger clone falls within one base.

To estimate absolute template abundance from read counts, synthetic TCR analog templates were spiked into each PCR. The immunoSEQ assay was used to amplify TCRbeta CDR3 regions from genomic DNA with bias-controlled V and J gene primers. Rearranged TCRbeta segments were sequenced at approximately 20X coverage. The original methods were these. Sequencing errors were corrected by clustering and CDR3s were annotated against IMGT to assign V, D and J genes. Downstream analyses used only productive TCRbeta rearrangements, leaving out any out-of-frame or stop-codon sequences. Clonality was calculated as one minus the Shannon entropy normalized by the log of the number of unique productive sequences. Clones differing between time points or between blood and tumor were identified by Fisher's exact test with Benjamini-Hochberg correction at adjusted p below 0.01. What TCRdb holds here is the immuneACCESS table cut down to in-frame rearrangements. Part of the clones is not present; checked against another copy, under half of the missing clones reflect an unresolved V gene, and the others are unexplained. V and J calls and clone size are copied from that table; D and trimming were computed from the DNA. The sample yields about 36,000 clones; roughly 84% were counted once. The ten most abundant clones make up about 10% of the sample.

This sequence was found in a man between 35 and 55 years old with urothelial cancer. Here the chain combines TRBV30 and TRBJ1-1, with TRBD1 perhaps the D gene, on 6 matching bases. The sample consisted of PBMCs, taken around atezolizumab (anti-PD-L1) treatment. The CDR3 region: CAWSAQGSAEAFF. The nucleotide sequence reads TGTGCCTGGAGTGCGCAGGGGTCAGCTGAAGCTTTCTTT.